This T cell receptor (beta chain) was recovered during a study of blood T cell repertoires in COVID-19. Looked up from germline, CDR1 is SNHLY and CDR2 is FYNNEI. The germline V and J ends were trimmed by 6 bases and 1 base, with 14 bases remaining between them. This CDR3 has 15 amino acids. In the original processing: Amplification with reference gene primers provided the estimates of nucleated cell counts. Produced via immunoSEQ multiplex PCR; TCRdb's table is partial and in-frame only. That table furnishes V, J and clone size, whereas the DNA furnished D and trimming. The data contain around 160,000 clones, about 86% of them singletons.

The TCR sequence derives from a man aged 55 to 70 with acute or convalescent COVID-19. The chain combines TRBV2 with TRBJ2-3, with TRBD2 as a possible D gene (6 bases). Input material: peripheral blood. The CDR3 loop is CASRFGGGGTDTQYF. In DNA form, the CDR3 reads TGTGCCAGCAGGTTCGGGGGAGGCGGCACAGATACGCAGTATTTT.